Presented here are 18 T cell receptor beta chains from one specimen sequenced in a study of cytotoxic CD8 clonotypes in ibrutinib-treated CLL. Clones were sequenced by immunoSEQ multiplex PCR, and TCRdb holds only the in-frame ones, with some missing. The data hold about 140,000 clones, with more than 75% observed a single time. Sequenced here: PBMCs, sampled after 36 months of ibrutinib treatment. All receptors come from a human donor with chronic lymphocytic leukemia.

This chain connects TRBV5-1 to TRBJ1-1; D ambiguous. This CDR3 region has 13 residues. Germline loops: CDR1 SGHRS, CDR2 YFSETQ. V was shortened by 1 base and J by 1 base, with 5 bases between the two germline ends. CDR3 region: CASSLYQNTEAFF. CDR3 DNA: TGCGCCAGCAGCTTGTACCAGAACACTGAAGCTTTCTTT.

This clone was seen only once. The chain couples TRBV18 to TRBJ2-5, with a tentative D call TRBD1 (6 bases). The germline gives CDR1 KGHSH, CDR2 LQKENI. The CDR3 is 14 amino acids. V lost 2 bases, J lost 2 bases, and 9 bases lay in between. CDR3 sequence: CASSPGTNQETQYF. The CDR3 DNA follows: TGTGCCAGCTCACCAGGGACAAATCAAGAGACCCAGTACTTC.

The rearrangement uses TRBV11-2 and TRBJ2-5; 10 bases agree with TRBD1. V shed 5 bases and J 4 bases; nucleotides not matched to a gene: 13. The CDR3 is 17 residues long. From germline, CDR1 is SGHAT and CDR2 FQNNGV. In DNA, the CDR3 is TGTGCCAGCAGCCGCCGACAACTCCGGGACAGGGGAGAGACCCAGTACTTC. Its protein is CASSRRQLRDRGETQYF.

The chain combines TRBV10-1 with TRBJ2-2; D remains unclear. The CDR3 contains 13 residues. Germline CDR1 and CDR2: WNHNN and SYGVQD (reference sequence). V was pared by 2 bases and J by 5 bases, with 6 bases between. CDR3 sequence reads: CASSEVGTGELFF. The CDR3 bases are TGCGCCAGCAGTGAGGTTGGGACCGGGGAGCTGTTTTTT.

The rearrangement uses TRBV6-6 and TRBJ2-3; 13 nucleotides line up with TRBD2. The CDR3 contains 15 residues. With 2 bases clipped from V and 7 bases from J, the junction kept 3 bases outside the gene matches. Germline V CDR1 and CDR2: MNHNY, SVGAGI (reference sequence). CDR3: CASSYGTSGEYTQYF. As DNA, the CDR3 is TGTGCCAGCAGTTACGGGACTAGCGGGGAATATACGCAGTATTTT.

This clone was seen just once. The J gene is TRBJ2-1, the V gene TRBV27; 9 nucleotides align to TRBD1. This CDR3 comprises 15 residues. Germline-derived CDR1 and CDR2 are MNHEY and SMNVEV (reference sequence). V lost 6 bases and J lost 6; bases outside the gene matches: 9. The DNA for the CDR3 is TGTGCCAGCAGATCCGGGACAGGGCTCGTCAATGAGCAGTTCTTC. Amino acid sequence: CASRSGTGLVNEQFF.

The rearrangement uses TRBV5-6 and TRBJ1-1, with D perhaps TRBD1 (5 bases). Trimming pared 0 bases from V and 3 bases from J, leaving 12 bases between. The CDR3 runs 15 residues. Germline CDR1 is SGHDT and CDR2 is YYEEEE. The CDR3 DNA reads as TGTGCCAGCAGCTTGGGGTACAGAGGGGACACTGAAGCTTTCTTT. Encoded protein: CASSLGYRGDTEAFF.

The V gene is TRBV19, the J gene TRBJ1-2; the D gene is possibly TRBD1 (5 bases). The germline V and J ends were trimmed by 6 bases and 3 bases, with 20 bases remaining between them. The CDR3 runs to 16 residues. The germline CDR1 and CDR2 sequences are LNHDA and SQIVND (reference sequence). The CDR3 DNA sequence: TGTGCCAGTAGCAATGGGGAGTGGGGGAACGACTATGGCTACACCTTC. It specifies CASSNGEWGNDYGYTF.

The chain is built from TRBV9 and TRBJ1-5; D remains unclear. Germline CDR1 is SGDLS and CDR2 is YYNGEE. There are 13 residues in the CDR3. V was cut by 0 bases and J by 5 bases, with 6 bases left in between. The CDR3 DNA is TGTGCCAGCAGCGTAGATCCCGATCAGCCCCAGCATTTT. This translates into CASSVDPDQPQHF.

The chain recombines TRBV6-5 with TRBJ1-3, with unresolved D. This CDR3 has 15 amino acids. The ends were cut back, 2 bases at V and 2 bases at J, with 10 bases in the middle. In germline, CDR1 is MNHEY, CDR2 SVGAGI. CDR3 region: CASSYAKHAGNTIYF. Here the CDR3 DNA reads TGTGCCAGCAGTTACGCTAAACACGCTGGAAACACCATATATTTT.

The V call is TRBV6-6, the J call TRBJ1-5, with D hard to call. Trimming stripped 6 bases from V and 5 bases from J, with 17 bases between. CDR3 length equals 15 residues. The germline V gene encodes CDR1 MNHNY and CDR2 SVGAGI (reference sequence). The CDR3 DNA sequence: TGTGCCAGCAGCGAAGACAAGCCGCGTGATCAGCCCCAGCATTTT. This codes for CASSEDKPRDQPQHF.

This clone was observed once. Other DNA sequences from this sample encode an identical CDR3 as well. The V gene is TRBV9, the J gene TRBJ2-2; D uncertain. Per germline, CDR1 SGDLS and CDR2 YYNGEE. The CDR3 runs 14 residues. Trimming removed 2 bases from V and 1 base from J, with 6 bases in between. The CDR3 protein is CASSVGLNTGELFF. DNA of the CDR3: TGTGCCAGCAGCGTGGGTTTGAACACCGGGGAGCTGTTTTTT. The whole variable domain, filled in from reference TRBV9 and TRBJ2-2, reads DSGVTQTPKHLITATGQRVTLRCSPRSGDLSVYWYQQSLDQGLQFLIQYYNGEERAKGNILERFSAQQFPDLHSELNLSSLELGDSALYFCASSVGLNTGELFFGEGSRLTVL.

This clone has just a few counts. The gene calls are TRBV7-9 and TRBJ2-5; 8 nucleotides agree with TRBD1. The germline gives CDR1 SEHNR, CDR2 FQNEAQ (reference sequence). With 5 bases clipped from V and 5 bases from J, the junction kept 7 bases outside the gene matches. This CDR3 is 14 amino acids long. The CDR3 spells CASSPRTGSETQYF. CDR3 bases: TGTGCCAGCAGCCCTAGGACAGGGTCCGAGACCCAGTACTTC.

The chain uses TRBV7-2 and TRBJ2-5; tentatively, D is TRBD1 (7 bases). CDR3 length: 14 residues. The V gene lost 3 bases and the J gene lost 1 base, with 9 bases spanning the gap. CDR1 SGHTA and CDR2 FQGNSA come from the germline V gene. The CDR3 bases are TGTGCCAGCAGCTTTCAGGGGGGCCAAGAGACCCAGTACTTC. Its translation: CASSFQGGQETQYF.

This chain uses TRBV29-1 with TRBJ2-6; D may match TRBD1 or TRBD2 (6 bases each). With 3 bases removed from V and 2 bases from J, the gap between germline ends came to 8 bases. This CDR3 has 14 amino acids. CDR1 is SQVTM and CDR2 is ANQGSEA in the germline V gene. CDR3 sequence: CSVEGGAGANVLTF. The CDR3 region has the DNA TGCAGCGTTGAGGGGGGCGCTGGGGCCAACGTCCTGACTTTC.

The CDR3 nucleotides are TGCGCCAGCAGCCAAGCGGGCTCCTACGAGCAGTACTTC. Encoded protein: CASSQAGSYEQYF. The V and J genes are TRBV4-1 and TRBJ2-7, with unresolved D. This CDR3 is 13 amino acids long. CDR1 is MGHRA and CDR2 is YSYEKL in the germline V gene. Trimming left V 1 base short and J 0 bases short, with 4 bases between.

This clone was seen a handful of times. The chain carries TRBV4-2 and TRBJ1-1; TRBD1 might be the D (5 bases). Germline values: CDR1 LGHNA, CDR2 YNFKEQ. V lost 0 bases, J lost 0 bases, and 11 bases lay in between. This CDR3 is 16 amino acids long. The CDR3 DNA is TGTGCCAGCAGCCAAGATATAAGCAGGGTGAACACTGAAGCTTTCTTT. Its translation is CASSQDISRVNTEAFF.

The chain uses TRBV2 and TRBJ2-7; no reliable D call. The germline gives CDR1 SNHLY, CDR2 FYNNEI. This CDR3 has 14 amino acids. Trimming left V 2 bases short and J 3 bases short, with 11 bases between. CDR3: CASSERSQLYEQYF. The CDR3 bases are TGTGCCAGCAGTGAAAGGAGCCAGCTCTACGAGCAGTACTTC.